Below, 21 T cell receptor beta chains from the same sample are listed, as sequenced in a study of blood T cell repertoires in COVID-19. Clones were read by immunoSEQ multiplex PCR, and TCRdb kept only the in-frame ones, dropping some. The table records about 160,000 clones, under 95% of them present only once. Sequencing used peripheral blood. These receptors were obtained from a man aged 18 to 29 with acute or convalescent COVID-19.

The CDR3 bases are TGTGCCAGCAGCTCCCTAACAGGCTTGAATGAAAAACTGTTTTTT. Protein product: CASSSLTGLNEKLFF. The gene calls are TRBV5-5 and TRBJ1-4, with TRBD1 as a possible D gene (5 bases). V lost 3 bases to trimming and J lost 5 bases, with 14 bases between them. Germline loops: CDR1 SGHKS, CDR2 YYEKEE (reference sequence). The CDR3 totals 15 residues. Supplemented by reference TRBV5-5 and TRBJ1-4, the full variable domain reads DAGVTQSPTHLIKTRGQQVTLRCSPISGHKSVSWYQQVLGQGPQFIFQYYEKEERGRGNFPDRFSARQFPNYSSELNVNALLLGDSALYLCASSSLTGLNEKLFFGSGTQLSVL.

This clone occurred a few times. The chain employs TRBV6-1 and TRBJ2-7, with TRBD1 identical over 8 bases. The V segment lost 1 base and the J segment 4 bases; nucleotides outside the gene matches: 3. The CDR3 consists of 14 residues. In germline, CDR1 is MNHNS, CDR2 SASEGT. The CDR3 nucleotides read TGTGCCAGCAGTGAAGGACGGACAGGGTACGAGCAGTACTTC. Translating gives CASSEGRTGYEQYF.

In this sample, this clone turned up once. The chain links TRBV2 to TRBJ1-1; D is perhaps TRBD1 (5 bases). Germline CDR1 SNHLY, CDR2 FYNNEI. V dropped 6 bases and J dropped 10 bases, with 12 bases sitting between them. The CDR3 covers 11 residues. CDR3 sequence reads: CASRPGAGAFF. The DNA for the CDR3 is TGTGCCAGCAGGCCTGGGGCAGGAGCTTTCTTT.

A word on this clone: The same CDR3 arises from other DNA sequences in this sample as well. The chain carries TRBV5-1 and TRBJ2-7; 8 bases are a match to TRBD1. CDR3 length: 14 residues. Trimming cost V 2 bases and J 4 bases; bases outside gene matches: 5. Germline V gives CDR1 SGHRS, CDR2 YFSETQ. CDR3 in DNA: TGCGCCAGCAGCTTAGGGCAGGGGGCTTACGAGCAGTACTTC. This codes for CASSLGQGAYEQYF. Complete variable domain (other parts from reference TRBV5-1 and TRBJ2-7): KAGVTQTPRYLIKTRGQQVTLSCSPISGHRSVSWYQQTPGQGLQFLFEYFSETQRNKGNFPGRFSGRQFSNSRSEMNVSTLELGDSALYLCASSLGQGAYEQYFGPGTRLTVT.

The V call is TRBV12-3 or TRBV12-4, the J call TRBJ1-2; D not certain. Trimming removed 3 bases from V and 8 bases from J, with 10 bases in between. The CDR3 spans 12 residues. This CDR3 is CASSLRVGGYTF. The CDR3 DNA reads TGTGCCAGCAGTTTGAGGGTAGGAGGCTACACCTTC.

In DNA form, the CDR3 reads TGTGCCAGCAGCCAAGATCTATGGGGGGAGAGAGCAGATACGCAGTATTTT. It codes for CASSQDLWGERADTQYF. V and J are TRBV3-1 (or the pseudogene TRBV3-2) and TRBJ2-3; a possible D gene is TRBD2 (6 bases). CDR1 LGHDT and CDR2 YNNKEL come from the germline V gene (reference sequence). CDR3 length: 17 residues. Trimming removed 0 bases from V and 4 bases from J, with 17 bases in between.

The chain employs TRBV27 and TRBJ2-1; 12 bases fit TRBD2. V shed 11 bases, J shed 7 bases, and the junction held 9 bases outside the gene matches. Germline CDR1 reads MNHEY; CDR2 reads SMNVEV (reference sequence). There are 14 residues in the CDR3. The CDR3 reads CAPGRTSGENEQFF. The CDR3 DNA reads as TGTGCCCCCGGGAGGACTAGCGGGGAGAATGAGCAGTTCTTC.

The rearrangement joins TRBV5-1 to TRBJ2-1, with 8 bases aligning to TRBD2. Germline CDR1 is SGHRS and CDR2 is YFSETQ. V lost 0 bases, J lost 4 bases, and 6 bases stayed unmatched. The CDR3 is 16 residues long. The chain's CDR3 is CASSLEASGSYNEQFF. Here the CDR3 DNA reads TGCGCCAGCAGCTTGGAGGCTAGCGGGTCGTACAATGAGCAGTTCTTC.

The chain combines TRBV7-2 with TRBJ1-1, with D possibly matching TRBD1 (5 bases). CDR1 SGHTA and CDR2 FQGNSA come from the germline V gene. This CDR3 region has 14 residues. Trimming cost V 5 bases and J 5 bases, with 15 bases left between them. The DNA for the CDR3 is TGTGCCAGCAGCCCCCGCGGGACGGTGACTGAAGCTTTCTTT. The encoded protein is CASSPRGTVTEAFF.

The V call is TRBV6-1, the J call TRBJ1-1; unclear D gene. CDR3 length: 13 residues. The germline V gene has CDR1 MNHNS and CDR2 SASEGT. V dropped 0 bases and J dropped 7 bases, with 9 bases sitting between them. This chain's CDR3 is CASSEAVGDEAFF. CDR3 in DNA: TGTGCCAGCAGTGAAGCCGTCGGGGATGAAGCTTTCTTT.

The CDR3 sequence is CASSYSTSFSYNEQFF. CDR3 coding DNA: TGTGCCAGCAGTTACTCGACTAGCTTTTCCTACAATGAGCAGTTCTTC. The chain has TRBV6-2 or TRBV6-3 and TRBJ2-1, with 7 bases identical to TRBD2. V dropped 0 bases and J dropped 1; count of bases not matched to a gene: 3. The CDR3 covers 16 residues. Germline loops: CDR1 MNHEY, CDR2 SVGEGT.

V and J are TRBV27 and TRBJ1-2, with 8 nucleotides matching TRBD1. The CDR3 is 13 residues long. The germline V gene encodes CDR1 MNHEY and CDR2 SMNVEV (reference sequence). V gave up 8 bases and J gave up 8 bases; unmatched junction bases: 10. The CDR3 DNA reads TGTGCCAGCGCAACAGGGGGAAGTGGGGGCTACACCTTC. Translated: CASATGGSGGYTF.

This sequence joins TRBV12-3 or TRBV12-4 and TRBJ1-5; D gene unclear. The V gene lost 5 bases and the J gene lost 5 bases, with 10 bases spanning the gap. The CDR3 runs to 13 residues. The CDR3 protein is CASSLGSDQPQHF. The CDR3 DNA is TGTGCCAGCAGTCTAGGTTCGGATCAGCCCCAGCATTTT.

The rearrangement links TRBV14 to TRBJ2-7; TRBD2 aligns across 11 bases. The junction had 9 bases not matched to a gene; V was cut back by 6 bases and J by 5 bases. Germline lookup yields CDR1 SGHDN and CDR2 FVKESK. CDR3 length: 15 residues. The CDR3 coding sequence is TGTGCCAGCAGAGCTAGACTAGCGGGATTCAACGAGCAGTACTTC. Translating gives CASRARLAGFNEQYF. Based on the CDR3 plus reference TRBV14 and TRBJ2-7, the full variable domain is EAGVTQFPSHSVIEKGQTVTLRCDPISGHDNLYWYRRVMGKEIKFLLHFVKESKQDESGMPNNRFLAERTGGTYSTLKVQPAELEDSGVYFCASRARLAGFNEQYFGPGTRLTVT.

The chain combines TRBV6-5 with TRBJ1-5; no clear D. Germline values: CDR1 MNHEY, CDR2 SVGAGI. CDR3 length equals 14 residues. Trimming removed 6 bases from V and 0 bases from J, with 9 bases in between. CDR3 sequence reads: CASSPGNSNQPQHF. CDR3 DNA: TGTGCCAGCAGCCCAGGCAATAGCAATCAGCCCCAGCATTTT.

The genes are TRBV7-6 and TRBJ2-1; 7 positions match TRBD2. The germline gives CDR1 SGHVS, CDR2 FNYEAQ. The CDR3 is 15 residues long. Trimming took 1 base from V and 6 from J; bases not matched to a gene: 6. CDR3 bases: TGTGCCAGCAGCTTAGATGAGACTAGCAGCAATGAGCAGTTCTTC. It specifies CASSLDETSSNEQFF.

In the case of this clone: A read error is possible here, since a much larger clone lies one base away. This chain links TRBV12-3 or TRBV12-4 with TRBJ1-1; D remains ambiguous. Trimming removed 4 bases from V and 2 bases from J, with 2 bases in between. CDR3 length: 11 amino acids. The CDR3 reads CASSSNTEAFF. Written as DNA, the CDR3 is TGTGCCAGCAGTTCTAACACTGAAGCTTTCTTT.

The DNA of the CDR3 is TGCGCCAGCAGTCAAGGACTAGCGGGAGTTTGGATCCCCTACAATGAGCAGTTCTTC. Its translation: CASSQGLAGVWIPYNEQFF. V gene TRBV23-1 combines with J gene TRBJ2-1; 13 positions agree with TRBD2. TRBV23-1 is treated as an ORF (open reading frame) with a function not yet certain. Germline trimming cut 2 bases from V and 2 bases from J; bases unmatched to any gene: 9. This CDR3 contains 19 residues.

V gene TRBV24-1 combines with J gene TRBJ2-3; TRBD1 is a possible D gene (7 bases). From germline, CDR1 is KGHDR and CDR2 SFDVKD. The length of the CDR3 is 15 residues. V was cut by 4 bases and J by 1 base, with 11 bases left in between. CDR3 amino acids: CATSDSRGGTDTQYF. DNA of the CDR3: TGTGCCACCAGTGACTCCAGGGGGGGCACAGATACGCAGTATTTT.

V usage is TRBV2 and J usage is TRBJ2-7; the match to TRBD1 covers 11 bases. The CDR3 consists of 15 residues. Germline V gene lookup returns CDR1 SNHLY and CDR2 FYNNEI. Unmatched junction bases numbered 9, after V lost 7 bases and J lost 4 bases. CDR3 sequence (DNA): TGTGCCAGCACCGAGGACAGGGGGCAATGGTACGAGCAGTACTTC. It translates to CASTEDRGQWYEQYF.

The J gene is TRBJ1-1, the V gene TRBV19; 10 bases are shared with TRBD1. Unmatched junction bases numbered 5, after V lost 4 bases and J lost 3 bases. This CDR3 region has 15 residues. Germline lookup yields CDR1 LNHDA and CDR2 SQIVND (reference sequence). CDR3 DNA: TGTGCCAGTAGTACCCAGACAGGGGGCTACACTGAAGCTTTCTTT. Protein sequence: CASSTQTGGYTEAFF.